This record covers a single T cell receptor beta chain. Its antigen is still unknown. Within one base of it there is no much larger clone, and no base qualities were kept. The source of the sample is a study of cytomegalovirus exposure and HLA in healthy donors (dated by TCRdb to about 2017). Concerning the study at large: An earlier analysis of roughly 630 of the donors reported 250 to 300 Gb of sequence data and roughly 100 million unique TCR beta sequences from some 180 million T cells. An early release covering 500 to 750 HLA-typed donors comprised about 300 gigabases of sequencing data and roughly 86 million unique TCR sequences. The genetic ancestry cluster associated with self-reported Caucasian donors included 80% to 90% of the roughly 400 genotyped donors. The aim of the study was to test whether cataloging public T cell receptors could identify signatures of past pathogen exposure. The study profiled the T cell repertoires of hundreds of subjects by immunosequencing and related them to cytomegalovirus serostatus. In addition to the first cohort of roughly 700 subjects, a separate validation cohort of about 120 different subjects was used. High-throughput TCR immunosequencing, statistical association of individual TCRs with disease status, and machine learning were combined to predict cytomegalovirus infection status. A later analysis re-analyzed previously published TCR beta repertoires from approximately 670 donors and added high-resolution HLA genotyping to study TCR occurrence patterns. In the later analysis, no new phenotypic data were used to find candidate immune exposures; instead, reliance was placed on TCR beta sequences and their occurrence across donors. To decide whether each TCR beta V gene segment behaved as functional or pseudogenic, an earlier analysis of nearly 600 of the donors relied on high-throughput TCR beta sequencing. Donor age, sex, ethnicity and CMV serostatus were compiled alongside the repertoire data. A later genetic analysis used genome-wide SNP genotypes for about 60% of the roughly 670 donors, treating that subset as a discovery cohort. Every discovery cohort repertoire had been produced on one sequencing platform. Class I and class II HLA loci were covered by the typing at four-digit resolution. The number of typed donors differed by locus: about 620-640 for A, B, C, DRB1 and DQB1; 522 for DQA1; roughly 600 for DPA1; and 400 to 480 for DPB1. Several DR-DQ haplotypes were treated as single units for association and clustering because of strong linkage in the cohort. Among around 400 genotyped donors of the cohort, an average of about 240,000 unique TCR beta nucleotide sequences was sequenced per donor, of which 15% to 20% were non-productive. Overall study outcomes, separate from this receptor: Specific HLA alleles were associated with around 18,000 TCR beta sequences at a false discovery rate of 0.05 in a later analysis. An earlier analysis of several hundred of the donors showed that most TCR beta V segments appeared in productive rearrangements either about 90% or about 30% of the time, which broadly matched IMGT annotations. For the cohort, immune exposure information was limited to CMV serostatus. The cohort was sequenced for TCR beta chains only, and without alpha or paired-chain data the features that could be detected were limited. A further reported finding was that TCR beta sequences accurately predicted the HLA-A and HLA-B alleles for most subjects in the first cohort. Compared with equally common non-associated chains, HLA-associated TCR beta chains in a later analysis were more clonally expanded and had lower generation probabilities. Presence/absence analyses assumed roughly uniform sequencing depth across donors, an assumption that may not hold. A later analysis found that TCR association rates varied across HLA loci, with DRB1 alleles showing the most associated TCRs and HLA-C alleles the fewest. A group of highly shared sequence variants was considered likely to be a technical artifact of the sequencing pipeline. Because some donors lacked HLA typing at each locus, the association tests relied only on the typed subset. In both the original and validation cohorts, the classifier was reported to diagnose cytomegalovirus status with high specificity and sensitivity. A later analysis found that most CMV-associated TCR beta chains appeared HLA-restricted, with HLA associations seemingly driven largely by CMV exposure. In a later genetic analysis, fewer N-insertions in productive TCRs were reported among donors in an Asian-associated ancestry cluster than the roughly 700-donor mean. V-gene and J-gene trimming of TCR beta chains was associated with a missense DCLRE1C variant in a later genetic analysis, and the association was replicated in an independent cohort. Linkage disequilibrium might explain the correlated functional status among segregating V segments, but an unknown experimental factor could not be excluded. In vitro tests confirmed that three of the cytomegalovirus-associated TCR beta chains recognize cytomegalovirus antigens. When HLA alleles, especially DR and DQ, strongly co-occurred, TCR associations were difficult to assign to individual alleles. Because counts were too low, approximately 15 rarely observed V segments, including chromosome 9 orphons, were excluded from the earlier analysis of some 590 of the donors. Across donors, most TCR sequences were observed very rarely, whereas some public TCRs were present in many individuals. According to a later analysis, parvovirus B19, influenza, CMV and Epstein-Barr virus appeared linked to several top co-occurrence clusters. It was suggested by the authors that the approach could potentially be generalized to other disease states and immunological phenotypes. The study gave a list of 150 to 200 TCR beta chains associated with cytomegalovirus.

Receptor libraries were prepared by the immunoSEQ multiplex PCR assay. For the multiplex PCR, a mixture combining 60 forward primers for TCR Vbeta segments and 13 reverse primers for TCR Jbeta segments was used. A multiplex PCR assay on genomic DNA amplified the CDR3 region of rearranged TCR beta genes. The amplified TCR beta libraries were sequenced on the Illumina HiSeq System as 87-base-pair reads. The paper's data handling went like this. In a later analysis, around 80 million unique TCR beta chains were counted across the approximately 640 repertoires, and roughly 11 million of these chains were shared by at least two donors. Raw reads were error-corrected and collapsed into unique sequences by a nearest-neighbor algorithm in which closely related sequences were merged to remove PCR and sequencing errors. To assign V, D and J gene segments, CDR3 sequences were aligned to IMGT reference sequences. For a sequence to be retained, a match of at least six nucleotides was required to both a V gene segment and a J gene segment. Rearrangements were classified as productive when the CDR3 lacked stop codons and remained in frame with V and J, and all other rearrangements were classified as non-productive. Following IMGT convention, CDR3 was defined as the stretch from the second conserved V-encoded cysteine up to the conserved J-encoded phenylalanine. The earlier analysis of about 500 of the donors excluded sequences that lacked an unambiguous match to a single V gene segment. An earlier analysis of about 590 of the donors classified V segments as functional when productive rearrangements were above 56.7% and as segregating when the standard deviation between donors was above 5%. A statistical classification framework was built for diagnosing cytomegalovirus status from the catalog of TCR beta chain sequences. In a later analysis, TCR nucleotide sequences were compared against IMGT/GENE-DB human TR gene sequences so that V and J genes could be assigned. Using the TCRdist pipeline, a later analysis assigned CDR3 sequences along with most-parsimonious VDJ recombination scenarios. In a later analysis, each TCR beta chain was defined by its CDR3 amino acid sequence together with its V-gene family, and reads without a unique V-gene family were excluded. As a way to deal with suspected cross-contamination and a sequencing artifact, a later analysis dropped 592 nucleotide sequences that were highly shared and had low generation probability. In a later analysis, a clonal expansion index for each public chain was calculated from normalized within-repertoire ranks of inferred template counts. A later analysis computed generation probabilities with a VDJ recombination model fitted to out-of-frame rearrangements, and checked the results against IGoR. In a later analysis, TCR-TCR, TCR-HLA and TCR-CMV co-occurrence was scored with hypergeometric tests, and a repertoire-size bias correction was applied to TCR pairs. In a later analysis, false discovery rates were estimated by permuting HLA or CMV assignments 20 times. In a later analysis, co-occurring TCRs were grouped with DBSCAN, and TCRdist sequence similarity was added when clustering was performed within HLA-allele-positive subsets. For co-occurrence clustering, repertoires with fewer than 30,000 or more than 120,000 public chains were excluded, along with about five repertoires with anomalous nucleotide sharing. This immuneACCESS table, as held by TCRdb, lists in-frame sequences with V and J called but not all clones. Of the missing ones, under half trace to an unresolved V gene in checked studies; the others have no known cause. Clone size and the V and J calls come from that table; the DNA yielded D and trimming. This sample comprises 100,000 to 150,000 clones, around four fifths of them detected only once. Clones ranked in the top ten supply around 1.3% of the sample.

In total, roughly 670 healthy bone marrow donors made up the cohort. At the time of sampling, all cohort members were nominally healthy, though unrecorded immune exposures were likely present. The donor tested CMV seronegative, placing the donor among the 350 or so seronegative members of the cohort. A peripheral blood sample was collected from each donor, and TCR beta sequencing was performed on peripheral blood mononuclear cells. The Qiagen DNeasy Blood Extraction Kit was used to extract genomic DNA from the blood cell samples. Specimen: PBMCs. The sequence derives from a woman between 35 and 50 years old in good health and CMV-seronegative.

The CDR3 here reads CASSDQRAGPRSDTQYF. The DNA sequence reads TGTGCCAGCAGTGACCAGAGAGCGGGGCCCCGATCAGATACGCAGTATTTT. The sequence links TRBV25-1 to TRBJ2-3; 7 central nucleotides agree with TRBD2. CDR1 is given as MGHDK and CDR2 as SYGVNS, both from the germline V gene. The CDR3 has 17 amino acids, counting the end cysteine and phenylalanine. The entry retains the CDR3 DNA only, 51 bases that are in frame from base 1. Trimmed from V: 3 bases; trimmed from J: 4 bases; junction bases lacking a gene match: 13.